Sequencing of this T cell receptor beta chain was carried out in a study of technical replicates of blood from several donors. Germline values: CDR1 MNHNS, CDR2 SASEGT. CDR3 size: 11 residues. V lost 2 bases and J 8 bases, leaving 6 bases between the germline ends. Sequencing used immunoSEQ multiplex PCR; TCRdb keeps in-frame clones, though not all of them. Among tens of thousands of clones listed, roughly 91% were seen once. The sequencing input was T cells isolated from PBMCs. This TCR derives from a human donor in good health. Some clones in this sample may be carry-over from other donors' samples. The chain recombines TRBV6-1 with TRBJ1-2; D ambiguous. The CDR3 DNA reads as TGTGCCAGCAGTGAAACAGACGGCTACACCTTC. Encoded protein: CASSETDGYTF.